This T cell receptor beta chain came from a study of Graves' ophthalmopathy and Graves' hyperthyroidism. Study-level background: Peripheral blood was obtained at first diagnosis, ahead of any treatment.

Ophthalmopathy donors showed moderate-to-severe activity, CAS ≥3, NOSPECS ≥4 and a duration under 3 months. In this sample, this clonotype turned up many times. Its antigen is unknown. Investigators amplified TCR beta CDR3 regions from RNA transcripts. Investigators did first-round RT-PCR with HTBI primers, then second-round multiplex PCR. One entry per CDR3 protein, called by TCRdb with MiXCR from the multiplex PCR reads. The data contain approximately 640,000 distinct CDR3 sequences, approximately 39% of them seen just once; the ten biggest clones take up more than 2.5%. The CDR3 sequence is 15 residues long. CDR1 is SGHAT and CDR2 is FQNNGV in the germline V gene. V gave up 2 bases and J gave up 6 bases, with 16 bases separating them. The study's findings and limits: A classifier, a 13-signature model, separated ophthalmopathy from stable hyperthyroidism with roughly 90% sensitivity and over 70% specificity.

This chain uses TRBV11-2 with TRBJ1-2, with D possibly being TRBD1 (5 bases). The TCR comes from an adult man with Graves' ophthalmopathy. The sample comprised peripheral blood. The CDR3 is CASSLRQIAFDGYTF. CDR3 DNA: TGTGCCAGCAGCTTAAGACAGATCGCCTTCGATGGCTACACCTTC.